This TCR beta chain was recorded in a study of CD8+ T cells in alopecia areata. General observations from the study: Among the 100 top clones, expanded CD8+ clones, like scalp clonality, were significantly decreased by tofacitinib.

RNA extraction was followed by reverse transcription into cDNA, which acted as the sequencing template. TCRdb keeps only in-frame clones here, not all; method: immunoSEQ multiplex PCR. The table records approximately 180,000 clones, roughly 60% of them present only once. The CDR3 has 13 amino acids. Germline CDR1 is LNHNV and CDR2 is YYDKDF (reference sequence). The ends were cut back, 1 base at V and 8 bases at J, with 8 bases in the middle. Concerning this clone itself: Its specificity is not known.

The treatment denotes: oral pan-JAK inhibitor, 5-10 mg twice daily. This chain links TRBV15 with TRBJ1-4; no clear D gene. Sequencing used CD4+ T cells sorted from blood, obtained at week 24, from a patient treated with tofacitinib. The TCR sequence derives from a human donor with alopecia areata. The CDR3 loop is CATSRVRREKLFF. The CDR3 nucleotides read TGTGCCACCAGCAGAGTTCGTCGGGAAAAACTGTTTTTT.